This is a list of T cell receptor beta chains from one sample in a study of blood T cell repertoires in COVID-19. Produced via immunoSEQ multiplex PCR; TCRdb's table is partial and in-frame only. The top ten hold roughly 3.5% of the sample, which has 150,000 to 200,000 clones, 80% to 90% seen once. Sequenced input: peripheral blood. These receptors all stem from a man aged 55-75 years with acute or convalescent COVID-19. The CDR3 runs from the conserved cysteine through the conserved F or W. A D gene is named only where the DNA matches it firmly. Clone size appears in some rows only: once, few, many, or a class for an expanded clone.

>TRBV18|TRBJ1-4|NA|NA
TGTGCCAGCTCACCAAGTACGGACAATCGGATGAGGCTGTTTTTT
CASSPSTDNRMRLFF
>TRBV27|TRBJ2-7|NA|NA
TGTGCCAGCAGTCCAAGGCGGCCGGACTACGAGCAGTACTTC
CASSPRRPDYEQYF
>TRBV28|TRBJ2-1|TRBD1|NA
TGTGCCAGCAGTTATGGGACAGCCTACAATGAGCAGTTCTTC
CASSYGTAYNEQFF
>TRBV4-3|TRBJ2-7|NA|NA
TGCGCCAGCAGCCAAGAGAGCTTTTCCGGGGTCGCCCAGGGGGAGCAGTACTTC
CASSQESFSGVAQGEQYF
>TRBV4-2|TRBJ2-3|NA|NA
TGTGCCAGCAGCCAGGGTGGAGGGCACACAGATACGCAGTATTTT
CASSQGGGHTDTQYF
>TRBV28|TRBJ1-2|NA|NA
TGTGCCAGCAGATTAGGGGGGAACTATGGCTACACCTTC
CASRLGGNYGYTF
>TRBV19|TRBJ2-1|TRBD2|NA
TGTGCCAGTAGTATTAGGGCTAGCGGGACCCTTATCGTCTACAATGAGCAGTTCTTC
CASSIRASGTLIVYNEQFF
>TRBV25-1|TRBJ1-1|NA|once
TGTGCCAGCTCCCGGTCCGGGGCGGGGGGGGTTGAAGCTTTCTTT
CASSRSGAGGVEAFF
>TRBV12-3/TRBV12-4|TRBJ1-5|NA|NA
TGTGCCAGCAGTTCAGGGCGAAGTCAGCCCCAGCATTTT
CASSSGRSQPQHF
>TRBV3-1/TRBV3-2|TRBJ2-7|TRBD1|NA
TGTGCCAGCAGCCCCGCCCGGGCAGGGGGCAGGGAGCAGTACTTC
CASSPARAGGREQYF
>TRBV5-1|TRBJ2-1|TRBD1|NA
TGCGCCAGCAGCTTCTCGGGACAGGGGCACGGTGAGCAGTTCTTC
CASSFSGQGHGEQFF
>TRBV27|TRBJ2-7|TRBD1|NA
TGTGCCAGCAGTTCACCTTCCCGACAGGGGACCTACGAGCAGTACTTC
CASSSPSRQGTYEQYF
>TRBV5-4|TRBJ1-4|NA|NA
TGTGCCAGCAGCCCTGGGCAGGTGATGGAAAAACTGTTTTTT
CASSPGQVMEKLFF
>TRBV28|TRBJ2-1|TRBD2|NA
TGTGCCAGCAGTTCCCCGGGGCGGGAGCTCGATGAGCAGTTCTTC
CASSSPGRELDEQFF
>TRBV11-2|TRBJ2-7|TRBD1|once
TGTGCCAGCAGCTACGGACAGGCGGCGACCTACGAGCAGTACTTC
CASSYGQAATYEQYF
>TRBV7-3|TRBJ2-7|TRBD1|NA
TGTGCCAGCAGCCCCAAAGGGGGGGGACAGGGAAGGGAGCAGTACTTC
CASSPKGGGQGREQYF
>TRBV9|TRBJ2-1|TRBD2|NA
TGTGCCAGCAGCGTCACGGCGGGACTAGCAGGCAATGAGCAGTTCTTC
CASSVTAGLAGNEQFF
>TRBV11-1|TRBJ2-2|TRBD1|NA
TGTGCCAGCAGCTTACCAGGGGGTGCCGGGGAGCTGTTTTTT
CASSLPGGAGELFF
>TRBV3-1/TRBV3-2|TRBJ2-7|TRBD2|NA
TGTGCCAGCAGCCAGACTAGCGGCCGCGAGCAGTACTTC
CASSQTSGREQYF
>TRBV18|TRBJ2-7|TRBD2|NA
TGTGCCAGCTCACCCGGGGGGGTAGGGAGCCACGAGCAGTACTTC
CASSPGGVGSHEQYF
>TRBV7-9|TRBJ2-7|NA|NA
TGTGCCAGCAGTTCGGGACTCCACGAGCAGTACTTC
CASSSGLHEQYF
>TRBV19|TRBJ2-7|NA|NA
TGTGCCAGTAGTCTTCGACAGGCCGACTCCTACGAGCAGTACTTC
CASSLRQADSYEQYF
>TRBV3-1/TRBV3-2|TRBJ2-7|TRBD2|NA
TGTGCCAGCAGCCGTGGGACTAGCGTTTTCGAGCAGTACTTC
CASSRGTSVFEQYF
>TRBV14|TRBJ1-4|NA|NA
TGTGCCAGCAGCCAAGCGGACGCCCGGGGAGCTAATGAAAAACTGTTTTTT
CASSQADARGANEKLFF
>TRBV12-5|TRBJ2-5|NA|NA
TGTGCTAGTGGTTTGGTTGGAGGGCTGGAGACCCAGTACTTC
CASGLVGGLETQYF
>TRBV30|TRBJ2-1|NA|once
TGTGCCTGGGTACGGGCGGGGAATGAGCAGTTCTTC
CAWVRAGNEQFF
>TRBV4-3|TRBJ1-2|TRBD1|NA
TGCGCCAGCAGCCAAGACAGGGGGCTGAGTGGCTACACCTTC
CASSQDRGLSGYTF
>TRBV6-5|TRBJ1-1|TRBD1|NA
TGTGCCAGCAGTTACTCGACAGGGGACACTGAAGCTTTCTTT
CASSYSTGDTEAFF
>TRBV6-2/TRBV6-3|TRBJ1-1|NA|once
TGTGCCAGCAGTAAACGGGGGACTGAAGCTTTCTTT
CASSKRGTEAFF
>TRBV30|TRBJ1-4|TRBD1|NA
TGTGCCTGTTCCCGGGACAGGGGAGCTTCGGCTGAAAAACTGTTTTTT
CACSRDRGASAEKLFF
>TRBV10-3|TRBJ1-1|TRBD1|once
TGTGCCATCAGTTCAGAGGGCAGGGGGCGGTGGAACGCTGAAGCTTTCTTT
CAISSEGRGRWNAEAFF
>TRBV19|TRBJ2-3|NA|NA
TGTGCCAGTAGTACCCGGGACAAAGACACAGATACGCAGTATTTT
CASSTRDKDTDTQYF
>TRBV9|TRBJ2-5|TRBD2|NA
TGTGCCAGCAGCGTAGAACCAGCGGGAGGACAAGAGACCCAGTACTTC
CASSVEPAGGQETQYF
>TRBV4-1|TRBJ1-4|NA|once
TGCGCCAGCAGCCAAGACAGGGGTAATGAAAAACTGTTTTTT
CASSQDRGNEKLFF
>TRBV28|TRBJ1-1|TRBD1|NA
TGTGCCAGCAGTTTATCAGGGGGCCGTGAAGCTTTCTTT
CASSLSGGREAFF
>TRBV5-8|TRBJ2-3|TRBD2|NA
TGTGCCAGCAGCTCACCGGGACTAGCGGGAGGAGATACGCAGTATTTT
CASSSPGLAGGDTQYF
>TRBV24-1|TRBJ1-5|NA|NA
TGTGCCACCAGTGATGGGGAGTACGATCAGCCCCAGCATTTT
CATSDGEYDQPQHF
>TRBV19|TRBJ2-4|NA|NA
TGTGCCAGTAGTGAGCTAGCCAAAAACATTCAGTACTTC
CASSELAKNIQYF
>TRBV6-6|TRBJ1-5|NA|NA
TGTGCCAGCAGTCCCGGGAGGGGCTCTAGCAATCAGCCCCAGCATTTT
CASSPGRGSSNQPQHF
>TRBV28|TRBJ1-5|NA|few
TGTGCCAGCAGTCAGGGTCGACAGCCCAATCAGCCCCAGCATTTT
CASSQGRQPNQPQHF
>TRBV28|TRBJ1-2|NA|NA
TGTGCCAGCAGTGTGACAGGTTCTCGTAACTATGGCTACACCTTC
CASSVTGSRNYGYTF
>TRBV6-6|TRBJ2-3|TRBD2|NA
TGTGCCAGCAAAGATCTAGCGGGGATATTAACAGATACGCAGTATTTT
CASKDLAGILTDTQYF
>TRBV19|TRBJ2-1|TRBD1|NA
TGTGCCAGTAGTATGGCCGGGACAGGGGTCATTCTTTCCTACAATGAGCAGTTCTTC
CASSMAGTGVILSYNEQFF
>TRBV11-3|TRBJ2-1|NA|NA
TGTGCCAGCAGCTTAGGTTCCAGGGCGTACAATGAGCAGTTCTTC
CASSLGSRAYNEQFF
>TRBV5-8|TRBJ2-2|NA|NA
TGTGCCAGCAGCTTGGTCGGGTGGTCCGGGACCGGGGAGCTGTTTTTT
CASSLVGWSGTGELFF
>TRBV2|TRBJ1-1|NA|NA
TGTGCCCGACGGCCTCACGGGGAGACTGAAGCTTTCTTT
CARRPHGETEAFF
>TRBV9|TRBJ1-5|NA|NA
TGTGCCAGCAGCGTAGGAGATTATAGCAATCAGCCCCAGCATTTT
CASSVGDYSNQPQHF
>TRBV6-6|TRBJ2-7|NA|NA
TGTGCCAGCAGTCGATCGGACGAGGGGGTGAGCTACGAGCAGTACTTC
CASSRSDEGVSYEQYF
>TRBV7-9|TRBJ1-4|NA|NA
TGTGCCAGCAGCGGCGGGACTTCATCCCCTGAAAAACTGTTTTTT
CASSGGTSSPEKLFF